This T cell receptor (beta chain) was identified during a study of blood T cells in healthy people across ages. About this clonotype: Its antigen is not known. A read error is possible here, since a much larger clone lies one base away.

Study-wide findings and caveats: Greater diversity and more naive CD4+ cells were seen in long-lived donors than in aged donors. The recorded TCR beta diversity per million T cells decreased in a roughly linear manner with age.

The second PCR ran about 6 to 12 cycles with a sample-barcoded 5' primer and J-beta primers. With 12 random nucleotides, a template-switch adaptor tagged each individual cDNA molecule. TCRdb fed the 5' RACE reads into MiXCR, producing one record per CDR3 protein. The profile shows hundreds of thousands of distinct CDR3 sequences, 25% to 30% of them singletons. This CDR3 has 13 amino acids. Germline V CDR1 and CDR2: MNHEY, SVGEGT. Trimming pared 2 bases from V and 11 bases from J, leaving 15 bases between. The receptor's source is a woman aged 65 to 85 in good health. Sequenced: blood. V usage is TRBV6-2 or TRBV6-3 and J usage is TRBJ2-5; either TRBD1 or TRBD2 may supply D (5 bases each). CDR3 protein: CASSYTRGYKQYF. CDR3 DNA sequence: TGTGCCAGCAGTTACACACGGGGCTACAAGCAGTACTTC.